These 26 T cell receptor beta chains came from one sample sequenced in a study of cytomegalovirus exposure and HLA in healthy donors. Use of 60 Vbeta and 13 Jbeta primers characterized the PCR. The repertoire was sequenced with immunoSEQ multiplex PCR; TCRdb's copy has only in-frame clones and lacks some. The data show approximately 170,000 clones, approximately 81% seen once. Sequencing was performed on PBMCs. Receptors were obtained from a male donor in good health and CMV-seronegative.

The chain links TRBV28 to TRBJ2-7; no reliable D call. V was cut by 4 bases and J by 2 bases, with 9 bases left in between. Germline-derived CDR1 and CDR2 are MDHEN and SYDVKM. CDR3 length: 13 amino acids. CDR3 nucleotide sequence: TGTGCCAGCAGTTCTCTTGCGACCTACGAGCAGTACTTC. Protein: CASSSLATYEQYF.

V is TRBV5-4 and J is TRBJ2-5; 8 nucleotides agree with TRBD1. V gave up 0 bases and J gave up 5 bases; unmatched junction bases: 9. Germline CDR1 SGHNT, CDR2 YYREEE (reference sequence). The CDR3 consists of 16 residues. Here the CDR3 reads CASSLALGQGRETQYF. The CDR3 DNA is TGTGCCAGCAGCTTGGCTCTAGGACAGGGCAGGGAGACCCAGTACTTC.

This chain uses TRBV9 with TRBJ1-1, with D uncertain. There are 13 residues in the CDR3. Germline assignment: CDR1 SGDLS and CDR2 YYNGEE. The ends were cut back, 0 bases at V and 2 bases at J, with 5 bases in the middle. The CDR3 is CASSVVVNTEAFF. The CDR3 DNA reads TGTGCCAGCAGCGTAGTCGTCAACACTGAAGCTTTCTTT.

The chain has TRBV6-6 and TRBJ1-1; D perhaps matches TRBD1 (5 bases). Trimming removed 3 bases at V and 2 bases at J, with 10 bases between. The germline V gene has CDR1 MNHNY and CDR2 SVGAGI (reference sequence). The CDR3 totals 14 residues. The CDR3 DNA reads TGTGCCAGCAGTTATGCAGGGCCAAACACTGAAGCTTTCTTT. Its translation is CASSYAGPNTEAFF.

The chain links TRBV7-2 to TRBJ1-2; the D is unclear. Looked up from germline, CDR1 is SGHTA and CDR2 is FQGNSA. The CDR3 has 14 amino acids. V gave up 5 bases and J gave up 3 bases, with 13 bases separating them. CDR3 in DNA: TGTGCCAGCAGCCGAGGATCCGTGGACTATGGCTACACCTTC. Its translation: CASSRGSVDYGYTF. The full variable domain, with the rest looked up from reference TRBV7-2 and TRBJ1-2, is GAGVSQSPSNKVTEKGKDVELRCDPISGHTALYWYRQSLGQGLEFLIYFQGNSAPDKSGLPSDRFSAERTGGSVSTLTIQRTQQEDSAVYLCASSRGSVDYGYTFGSGTRLTVV.

This clone was observed a single time. This chain uses TRBV4-2 with TRBJ2-5; maybe TRBD2 (7 bases). V lost 1 base to trimming and J lost 5 bases, with 17 bases between them. Germline V gene sequence: CDR1 LGHNA, CDR2 YNFKEQ. This CDR3 is 16 amino acids long. DNA of the CDR3: TGTGCCAGCAGCCAAGCCTTTGAGGGGGGGCGGGAGACCCAGTACTTC. Protein: CASSQAFEGGRETQYF.

The chain employs TRBV2 and TRBJ2-3; D uncertain. V dropped 5 bases and J dropped 8 bases, with 11 bases sitting between them. The CDR3 is 12 amino acids. Germline values: CDR1 SNHLY, CDR2 FYNNEI. This CDR3 reads CASSPTPSTQYF. Written as DNA, the CDR3 is TGTGCCAGCAGTCCCACCCCTAGTACGCAGTATTTT.

The genes are TRBV29-1 and TRBJ2-3; 11 nucleotides agree with TRBD2. V was pared by 4 bases and J by 4 bases, with 7 bases of the junction left unmatched. The germline V gene has CDR1 SQVTM and CDR2 ANQGSEA. The CDR3 consists of 15 residues. DNA of the CDR3: TGCAGCGTTGGGCTAGCGGGAGGTCCCTCAGATACGCAGTATTTT. Residues: CSVGLAGGPSDTQYF.

This clone was observed once. The junction departs from the called germline gene at one end, perhaps through a read error. DNA for the CDR3: TGCGCCAGCAGTTTGGGAGTATCCACAGATACGCAGTATTTT. Its translation is CASSLGVSTDTQYF. V and J are TRBV5-1 and TRBJ2-3; tentative D call: TRBD2 (5 bases). The germline V gene has CDR1 SGHRS and CDR2 YFSETQ. The CDR3 is 14 residues long.

The chain employs TRBV19 and TRBJ1-1; D might be TRBD1 (5 bases). The CDR3 runs to 14 residues. The V gene's germline CDR1 is LNHDA and CDR2 SQIVND (reference sequence). V was pared by 4 bases and J by 5 bases, with 14 bases between. This CDR3 reads CASSTPGVRTEAFF. CDR3 nucleotide sequence: TGTGCCAGTAGTACCCCGGGGGTTCGGACTGAAGCTTTCTTT.

This clone appeared a single time. This sequence joins TRBV18 and TRBJ2-1; tentatively, D is TRBD2 (5 bases). V lost 2 bases to trimming and J lost 7 bases, with 21 bases between them. Germline CDR1 KGHSH, CDR2 LQKENI. The CDR3 sequence is 17 residues long. The CDR3 nucleotides read TGTGCCAGCTCACCAGGCTATCCCTCGGGAACGTGGAATGAGCAGTTCTTC. Its translation is CASSPGYPSGTWNEQFF.

The V gene is TRBV6-5, the J gene TRBJ2-6; TRBD2 might be the D (7 bases). CDR1 is MNHEY and CDR2 is SVGAGI in the germline V gene. The CDR3 covers 15 residues. Trimming removed 7 bases at V and 3 bases at J, with 13 bases between. The CDR3 region is CASTGGWGGANVLTF. Written as DNA, the CDR3 is TGTGCCAGCACGGGGGGCTGGGGTGGGGCCAACGTCCTGACTTTC.

The chain's CDR3 is CASSSHIGFQGGEQYF. The CDR3 nucleotides are TGTGCCAGCAGTTCCCACATCGGGTTCCAAGGGGGCGAGCAGTACTTC. This chain uses TRBV27 with TRBJ2-7, with D tentatively TRBD1 (6 bases). The CDR3 loop spans 16 amino acids. Germline loops: CDR1 MNHEY, CDR2 SMNVEV (reference sequence). V lost 4 bases and J 6 bases, leaving 22 bases between the germline ends.

The rearrangement links TRBV27 to TRBJ1-5; D not certain. V was cut by 3 bases and J by 2 bases, with 5 bases left in between. The CDR3 loop spans 13 amino acids. Germline-derived CDR1 and CDR2 are MNHEY and SMNVEV (reference sequence). The CDR3, as DNA: TGTGCCAGCAGTTTTGCAGGCAATCAGCCCCAGCATTTT. It yields the protein CASSFAGNQPQHF.

The chain joins TRBV7-9 to TRBJ2-1, with D unresolved. Germline CDR1 SEHNR, CDR2 FQNEAQ (reference sequence). There are 14 residues in the CDR3. Trimming pared 1 base from V and 5 bases from J, leaving 9 bases between. This chain's CDR3 is CASSLEVRHNEQFF. CDR3 DNA: TGTGCCAGCAGCTTAGAAGTCAGGCACAATGAGCAGTTCTTC.

The CDR3 protein is CASSTRWASGETQYF. In DNA, the CDR3 is TGTGCCAGCAGTACCAGGTGGGCTAGCGGAGAGACCCAGTACTTC. The chain is built from TRBV27 and TRBJ2-5; 7 nucleotides line up with TRBD2. Germline V gene sequence: CDR1 MNHEY, CDR2 SMNVEV (reference sequence). The V gene end was trimmed by 5 bases and the J gene end by 4 bases; junction bases not matched to a gene: 10. CDR3 length equals 15 residues.

This chain links TRBV19 with TRBJ1-6, with D perhaps matching TRBD1 (6 bases). V shed 3 bases and J shed 10 bases, with 19 bases lying between them. The CDR3 spans 16 residues. In germline, CDR1 is LNHDA, CDR2 SQIVND (reference sequence). The CDR3 DNA reads as TGTGCCAGTAGTATCGGCAGGGGCCGAGATTGGTCACCCCTCCACTTT. This codes for CASSIGRGRDWSPLHF.

This clone was detected once. The gene calls are TRBV30 and TRBJ2-7, with TRBD1 matching 7 bases. V lost 3 bases and J lost 1; bases outside the gene matches: 9. The CDR3 has 15 amino acids. The germline CDR1 and CDR2 sequences are GTSNPN and SVGIG (reference sequence). The CDR3 here is CAWRSTGKSSYEQYF. CDR3 in DNA: TGTGCCTGGAGGTCGACAGGGAAATCATCCTACGAGCAGTACTTC. Based on the CDR3 plus reference TRBV30 and TRBJ2-7, the full variable domain is SQTIHQWPATLVQPVGSPLSLECTVEGTSNPNLYWYRQAAGRGLQLLFYSVGIGQISSEVPQNLSASRPQDRQFILSSKKLLLSDSGFYLCAWRSTGKSSYEQYFGPGTRLTVT.

The rearrangement links TRBV10-3 to TRBJ2-3; 12 positions agree with TRBD2. V dropped 4 bases and J dropped 0; count of bases not matched to a gene: 5. This CDR3 contains 17 residues. Germline CDR1 ENHRY, CDR2 SYGVKD. The CDR3 nucleotides read TGTGCCATCAGTGCCCCCGGACTAGCGGGGAGCACAGATACGCAGTATTTT. Amino acid sequence: CAISAPGLAGSTDTQYF.

The chain employs TRBV5-1 and TRBJ2-1, with D hard to call. The germline gives CDR1 SGHRS, CDR2 YFSETQ. The CDR3 spans 14 residues. Trimming stripped 0 bases from V and 5 bases from J, with 9 bases between. CDR3 DNA: TGCGCCAGCAGCTTGGACCGTACAGACAATGAGCAGTTCTTC. Translating it yields CASSLDRTDNEQFF.

This clone has only one observation. The chain employs TRBV7-9 and TRBJ2-5; the D gene is possibly TRBD1 (5 bases). Germline CDR1 reads SEHNR; CDR2 reads FQNEAQ (reference sequence). The CDR3 is 16 residues long. The ends were cut back, 2 bases at V and 4 bases at J, with 17 bases in the middle. Written as DNA, the CDR3 is TGTGCCAGCAGCTTACCCCCTGCCAAAAGGGGAGAGACCCAGTACTTC. Amino acids: CASSLPPAKRGETQYF.

V usage is TRBV29-1 and J usage is TRBJ2-7; TRBD2 matches 8 bases. In germline, CDR1 is SQVTM, CDR2 ANQGSEA. This CDR3 spans 14 amino acids. V dropped 0 bases and J dropped 5; count of bases not matched to a gene: 6. CDR3 amino acids: CSVEERGAFNEQYF. The CDR3 DNA sequence: TGCAGCGTTGAAGAGCGGGGGGCCTTTAACGAGCAGTACTTC.

This chain joins TRBV4-1 and TRBJ2-5; tentatively, D is TRBD2 (6 bases). This CDR3 region has 13 residues. Germline V gives CDR1 MGHRA, CDR2 YSYEKL. The V end lost 6 bases, the J end lost 5 bases, and 13 bases lay between the germline ends. CDR3 region: CASSLGGMETQYF. The CDR3 DNA follows: TGCGCCAGCAGTCTCGGCGGGATGGAGACCCAGTACTTC.

This clone was found a few times. The chain combines TRBV30 with TRBJ1-1; maybe TRBD1 (5 bases). Trimming shortened V by 3 bases and J by 1 base, and 9 bases separated the two germline ends. The CDR3 runs to 13 residues. The germline CDR1 and CDR2 sequences are GTSNPN and SVGIG (reference sequence). CDR3 sequence reads: CAWRIQGNTEAFF. CDR3 bases: TGTGCCTGGAGGATCCAGGGGAACACTGAAGCTTTCTTT.

This clone has only one observation. This chain connects TRBV28 to TRBJ2-7, with 9 positions matching TRBD1. Trimming at V came to 4 bases and at J to 3 bases, leaving 1 base not matched to a gene. Per germline, CDR1 MDHEN and CDR2 SYDVKM. The CDR3 extends over 13 amino acids. The CDR3 nucleotides are TGTGCCAGCAGTTGGGACAGGGTCTACGAGCAGTACTTC. Translated: CASSWDRVYEQYF.

The V call is TRBV19, the J call TRBJ2-7; 7 bases map to TRBD1. V shed 5 bases, J shed 1 base, and the junction held 2 bases outside the gene matches. Germline CDR1 and CDR2: LNHDA and SQIVND (reference sequence). The CDR3 runs 13 residues. CDR3 DNA sequence: TGTGCCAGTAGTGTGGACAGGTCCTACGAGCAGTACTTC. This sequence encodes CASSVDRSYEQYF.